This TCR beta chain appears in the sequencing data of a study of a mutant IDH1 vaccine in newly diagnosed glioma (dated by TCRdb to 2020 to 2023). At the level of the whole study: Of the 25 to 35 treated patients, approximately 60% were male and around 40% were female, and a mean age of roughly 41 years was recorded. Peripheral blood samples were drawn at six visits, namely V03 (baseline), V05, V07, V10, V12 and V13. Before enrollment, most patients had been given radiochemotherapy with temozolomide as standard therapy, while the rest had received either radiotherapy alone or temozolomide alone. For exploratory analyses, roughly 25 treated patients had longitudinal TCRB deep sequencing done wherever samples were available.

The library was made by the immunoSEQ multiplex PCR assay. Rearranged TCR beta chain sequences were amplified using the hsTCRB Kit according to the manufacturer's protocol. Sequencing of TCRB libraries was carried out on an Illumina MiSeq. The paper's processing steps were these. The kit vendor's proprietary platform handled demultiplexing, trimming and gene mapping. The table was pulled from immuneACCESS by TCRdb, which kept in-frame rearrangements only. Such tables lose some clones; where checked, under half of the loss comes from unresolved V genes, and the rest has no known cause. The V and J calls and the clone size are those of that table, but D and trimming were determined from the DNA. This sample has 85,000 to 100,000 clones in its table, and around three quarters of those were observed once. Around 7% of the sample lies in the top ten. Study-wide conclusions, independent of this receptor: It was noted by the authors that analyses of patient blood samples could not be reproduced owing to sample limitations. Availability determined which PBMC samples were chosen for TCRB deep sequencing. Across multiple MHC alleles, vaccine-induced immune responses were seen in 90% to 95% of patients. Pseudoprogression seemed to be unrelated to changes in the top peripheral T cell clonotypes found by TCRB sequencing.

The time point label of this sample denotes: baseline, week 1 (first vaccination visit). The treatment or condition label, as the study defines it: pre-vaccination baseline after standard-of-care therapy. All donors had newly diagnosed IDH1-mutant astrocytomas of WHO grade 3 or 4 that showed loss of nuclear ATRX. The samples were drawn from NOA16, a multicentre, single-arm, open-label phase I trial in Germany that tested a mutant IDH1 peptide vaccine in humans for the first time. Blood drawn at visit V03 was used as the baseline sample for immunogenicity testing. The DNeasy Blood and Tissue Kit was used to extract genomic DNA from EDTA blood for TCRB sequencing. Of note for this clone: No cognate antigen has been identified for it. Within one base of it there is no much larger clone, and no base qualities were kept.

CDR1 MRHNA and CDR2 SNTAGT are derived from the germline V gene. The cysteine opens and the phenylalanine closes a CDR3 of 13 amino acids. Only CDR3 DNA is held: 39 bases, read in frame from base 1. V sheds 4 bases and J sheds 10 bases, leaving 14 bases between their ends. The chain uses TRBV6-4 and TRBJ2-1; the D gene is perhaps TRBD2, on 5 matching bases. The sequenced sample was PBMCs, obtained from a glioma patient treated with radiotherapy, temozolomide or both. This clonotype was sampled from a man aged 40-49 years with glioma. The DNA reads TGTGCCAGCAGTGTCGACGAAACGGGGGAGCAGTTCTTC. This translates into CASSVDETGEQFF.